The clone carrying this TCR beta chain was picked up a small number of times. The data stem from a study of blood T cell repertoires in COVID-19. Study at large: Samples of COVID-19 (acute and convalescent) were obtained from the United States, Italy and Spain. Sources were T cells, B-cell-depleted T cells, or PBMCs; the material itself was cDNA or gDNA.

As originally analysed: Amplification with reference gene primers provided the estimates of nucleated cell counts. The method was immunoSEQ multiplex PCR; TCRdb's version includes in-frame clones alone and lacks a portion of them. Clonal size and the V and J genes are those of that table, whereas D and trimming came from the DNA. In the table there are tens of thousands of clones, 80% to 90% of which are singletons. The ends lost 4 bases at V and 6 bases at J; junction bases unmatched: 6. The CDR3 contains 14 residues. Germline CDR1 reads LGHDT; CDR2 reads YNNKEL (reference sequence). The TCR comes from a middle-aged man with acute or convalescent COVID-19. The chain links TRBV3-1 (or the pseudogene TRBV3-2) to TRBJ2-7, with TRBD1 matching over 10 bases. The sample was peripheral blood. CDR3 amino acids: CASSLGTGVGEQYF. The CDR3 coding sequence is TGTGCCAGCAGCCTAGGGACAGGGGTCGGCGAGCAGTACTTC.